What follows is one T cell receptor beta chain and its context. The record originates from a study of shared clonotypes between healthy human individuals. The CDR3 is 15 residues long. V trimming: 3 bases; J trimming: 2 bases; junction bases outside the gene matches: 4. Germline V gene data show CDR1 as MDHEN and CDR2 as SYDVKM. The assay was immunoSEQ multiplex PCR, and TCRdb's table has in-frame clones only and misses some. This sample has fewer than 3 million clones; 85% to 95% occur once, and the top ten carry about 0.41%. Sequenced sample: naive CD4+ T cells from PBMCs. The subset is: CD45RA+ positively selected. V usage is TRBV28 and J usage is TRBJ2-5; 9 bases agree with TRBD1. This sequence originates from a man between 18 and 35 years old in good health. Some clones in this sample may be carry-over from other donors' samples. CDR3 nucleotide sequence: TGTGCCAGCAGTTTTCGGGACAGGGATCAAGAGACCCAGTACTTC. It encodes CASSFRDRDQETQYF.